This T cell receptor (beta chain) was sequenced for a study of OX40 agonist ivuxolimab in advanced cancers. Study context: Head and neck, renal cell, melanoma or hepatocellular carcinoma were the cancers that dose-escalation patients had. One patient with hepatocellular carcinoma and two with cutaneous melanoma, three in all, had partial responses.

Method: immunoSEQ multiplex PCR; TCRdb's copy keeps in-frame clones and lacks some. The data contain approximately 69,000 clones, just under 85% of them singletons. Worth noting for this clone: Its specificity is not known.

Autoimmune disease history or systemic immunosuppression led to patients being barred. Study results and limitations: Nonresponders, in some cases, also had low normalized T-cell clonal expansion.

Sequences were derived from CD4+ or CD8+ T cells sorted from blood, sampled in a trial of the OX40 agonist ivuxolimab. The TCR originated in an adult with an advanced solid tumor such as melanoma, head and neck, liver or kidney cancer.

CDR3 nucleotide sequence: TGTGCCAGCAGCTTAGGAAGTCAGGGTGGGAATCAGCCCCAGCATTTT. Translating gives CASSLGSQGGNQPQHF. The chain combines TRBV7-8 with TRBJ1-5; tentative D call: TRBD1 (5 bases). Germline loops: CDR1 SGHVS, CDR2 FQNEAQ. V was cut by 1 base and J by 4 bases, with 14 bases left in between. The CDR3 extends over 16 amino acids.